The clone carrying this TCR beta chain appeared many times. The record originates from a study of identical twins. Germline-derived CDR1 and CDR2 are SQVTM and ANQGSEA. This CDR3 has 15 amino acids. V shed 6 bases, J shed 2 bases, and the junction held 7 bases outside the gene matches. TCRdb independently ran MiXCR on the 5' RACE reads; one entry per CDR3 protein. The data show about 150,000 distinct CDR3 sequences, around 3.5% seen once. The chain combines TRBV29-1 with TRBJ2-6; 7 positions agree with TRBD1. The receptor was derived from a young man in good health. Sequencing was performed on memory T cells sorted from blood. The CDR3 here is CSVMTTGAGANVLTF. CDR3 nucleotides: TGCAGCGTCATGACCACAGGGGCTGGGGCCAACGTCCTGACTTTC.